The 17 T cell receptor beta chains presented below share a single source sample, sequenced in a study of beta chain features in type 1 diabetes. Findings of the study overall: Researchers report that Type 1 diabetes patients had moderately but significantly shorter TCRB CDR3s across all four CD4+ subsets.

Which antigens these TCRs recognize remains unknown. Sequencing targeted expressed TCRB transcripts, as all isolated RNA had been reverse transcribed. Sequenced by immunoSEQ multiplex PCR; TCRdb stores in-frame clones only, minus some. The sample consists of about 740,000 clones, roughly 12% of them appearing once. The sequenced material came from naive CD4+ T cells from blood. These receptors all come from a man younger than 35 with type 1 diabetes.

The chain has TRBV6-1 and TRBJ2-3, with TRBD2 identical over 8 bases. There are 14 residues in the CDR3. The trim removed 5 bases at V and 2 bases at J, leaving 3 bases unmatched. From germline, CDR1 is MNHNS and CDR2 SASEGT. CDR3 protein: CASSPAGATDTQYF. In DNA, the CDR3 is TGTGCCAGCAGTCCAGCGGGAGCCACAGATACGCAGTATTTT.

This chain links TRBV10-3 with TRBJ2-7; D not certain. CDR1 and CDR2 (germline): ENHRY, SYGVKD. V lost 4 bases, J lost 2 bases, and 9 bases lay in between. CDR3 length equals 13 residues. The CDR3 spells CAISAPEPYEQYF. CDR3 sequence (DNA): TGTGCCATCAGTGCTCCCGAACCCTACGAGCAGTACTTC.

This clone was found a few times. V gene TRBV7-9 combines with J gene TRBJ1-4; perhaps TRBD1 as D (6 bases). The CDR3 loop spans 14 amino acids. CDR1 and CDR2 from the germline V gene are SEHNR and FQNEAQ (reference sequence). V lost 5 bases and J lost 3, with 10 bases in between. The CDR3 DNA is TGTGCCAGCAGCAACACAGGGTCTAATGAAAAACTGTTTTTT. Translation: CASSNTGSNEKLFF.

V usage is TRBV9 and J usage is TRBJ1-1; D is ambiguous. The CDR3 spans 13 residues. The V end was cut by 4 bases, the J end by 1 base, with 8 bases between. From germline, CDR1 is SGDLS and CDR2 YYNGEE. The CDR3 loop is CASSPHWNTEAFF. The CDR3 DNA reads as TGTGCCAGCAGCCCCCACTGGAACACTGAAGCTTTCTTT.

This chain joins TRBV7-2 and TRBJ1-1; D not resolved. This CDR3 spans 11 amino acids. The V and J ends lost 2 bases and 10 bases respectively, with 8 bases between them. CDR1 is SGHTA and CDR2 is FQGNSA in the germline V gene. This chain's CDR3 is CASSLPPVAFF. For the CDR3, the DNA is TGTGCCAGCAGCTTACCCCCGGTAGCTTTCTTT.

Here the CDR3 DNA reads TGTGCCAGCAGATACGGGACAGCCTTCCAAGAGACCCAGTACTTC. It yields the protein CASRYGTAFQETQYF. V usage is TRBV6-5 and J usage is TRBJ2-5; 7 positions agree with TRBD1. CDR1 and CDR2 (germline): MNHEY, SVGAGI. The CDR3 has 15 amino acids. The junction had 8 bases not matched to a gene; V was cut back by 6 bases and J by 1 base.

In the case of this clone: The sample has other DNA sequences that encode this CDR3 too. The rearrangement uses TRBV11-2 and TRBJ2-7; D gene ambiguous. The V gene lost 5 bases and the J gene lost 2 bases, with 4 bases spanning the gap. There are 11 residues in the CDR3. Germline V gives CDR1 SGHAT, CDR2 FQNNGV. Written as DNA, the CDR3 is TGTGCCAGCAGCCCCGCCTACGAGCAGTACTTC. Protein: CASSPAYEQYF.

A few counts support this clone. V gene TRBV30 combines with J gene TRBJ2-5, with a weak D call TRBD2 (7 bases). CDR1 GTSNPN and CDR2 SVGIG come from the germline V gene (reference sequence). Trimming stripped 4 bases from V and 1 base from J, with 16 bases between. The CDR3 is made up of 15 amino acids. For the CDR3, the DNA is TGTGCCTGGACCCGTTGGGAGGGGGGCCAAGAGACCCAGTACTTC. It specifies CAWTRWEGGQETQYF.

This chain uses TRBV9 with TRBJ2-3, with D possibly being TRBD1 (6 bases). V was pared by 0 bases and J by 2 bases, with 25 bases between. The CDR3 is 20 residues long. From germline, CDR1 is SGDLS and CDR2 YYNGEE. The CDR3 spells CASSVERGVDSPKDTDTQYF. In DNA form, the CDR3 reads TGTGCCAGCAGCGTAGAGAGGGGTGTGGACAGTCCAAAAGACACAGATACGCAGTATTTT.

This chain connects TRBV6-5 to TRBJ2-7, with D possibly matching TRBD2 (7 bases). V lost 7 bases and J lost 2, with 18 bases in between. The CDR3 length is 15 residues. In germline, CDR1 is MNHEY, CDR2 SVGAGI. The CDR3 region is CASTLKGGNTYEQYF. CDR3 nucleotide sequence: TGTGCCAGCACCTTAAAGGGGGGGAATACCTACGAGCAGTACTTC.

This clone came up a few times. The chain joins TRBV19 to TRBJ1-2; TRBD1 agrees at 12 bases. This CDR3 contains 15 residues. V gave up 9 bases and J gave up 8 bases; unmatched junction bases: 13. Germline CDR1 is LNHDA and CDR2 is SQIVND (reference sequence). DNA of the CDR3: TGTGCCAGCCACCCCGGGACAGGGGGCGCGGGGGGCTACACCTTC. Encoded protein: CASHPGTGGAGGYTF.

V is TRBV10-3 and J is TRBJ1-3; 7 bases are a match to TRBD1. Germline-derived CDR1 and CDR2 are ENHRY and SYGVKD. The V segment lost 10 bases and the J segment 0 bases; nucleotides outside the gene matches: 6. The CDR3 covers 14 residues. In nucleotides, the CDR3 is TGTGCCAGCCTACAGGGGACCTCTGGAAACACCATATATTTT. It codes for CASLQGTSGNTIYF.

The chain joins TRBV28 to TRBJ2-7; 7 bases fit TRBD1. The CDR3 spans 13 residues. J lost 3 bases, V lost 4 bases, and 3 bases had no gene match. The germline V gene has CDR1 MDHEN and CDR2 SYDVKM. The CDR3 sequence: CASSSGQVYEQYF. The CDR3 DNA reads TGTGCCAGCAGTTCAGGACAGGTCTACGAGCAGTACTTC.

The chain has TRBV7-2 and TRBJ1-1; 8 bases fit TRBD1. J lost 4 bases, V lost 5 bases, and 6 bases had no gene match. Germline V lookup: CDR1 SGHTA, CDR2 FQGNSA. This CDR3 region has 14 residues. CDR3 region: CASSHGQGATEAFF. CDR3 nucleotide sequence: TGTGCCAGCAGCCACGGACAGGGTGCCACTGAAGCTTTCTTT.

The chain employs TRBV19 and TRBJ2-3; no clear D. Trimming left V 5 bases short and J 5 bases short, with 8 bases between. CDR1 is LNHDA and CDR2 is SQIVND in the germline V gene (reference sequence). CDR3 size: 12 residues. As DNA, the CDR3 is TGTGCCAGTAGTGACCGCCGAGATACGCAGTATTTT. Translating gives CASSDRRDTQYF.

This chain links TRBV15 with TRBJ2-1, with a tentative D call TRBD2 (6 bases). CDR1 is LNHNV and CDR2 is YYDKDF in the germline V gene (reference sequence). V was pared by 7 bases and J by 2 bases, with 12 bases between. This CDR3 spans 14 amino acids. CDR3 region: CATTRRGAYNEQFF. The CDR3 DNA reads TGTGCCACCACCAGGCGGGGAGCCTACAATGAGCAGTTCTTC.

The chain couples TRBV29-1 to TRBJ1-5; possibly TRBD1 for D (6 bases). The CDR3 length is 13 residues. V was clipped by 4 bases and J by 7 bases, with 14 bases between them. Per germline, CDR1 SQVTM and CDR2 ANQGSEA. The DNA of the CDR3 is TGCAGCGTTGTGGGGGGGGCGGGACAGCCCCAGCATTTT. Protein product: CSVVGGAGQPQHF.